The table lists the clone carrying this TCR beta chain with a few counts. What it binds is not known. This entry belongs to a study of beta chain features in type 1 diabetes. The CDR3 covers 14 residues. V gave up 6 bases and J gave up 0 bases; unmatched junction bases: 2. Looked up from germline, CDR1 is SNHLY and CDR2 is FYNNEI. Whole-study findings and limits: There was a moderate but significant shortening of TCRB CDR3s in all four CD4+ subsets of Type 1 diabetes patients.

Expressed TCRB transcripts were sequenced because the isolated RNA had all been reverse transcribed beforehand. Using immunoSEQ multiplex PCR, the repertoire was profiled, and TCRdb retains in-frame clones only, with some absent. The sample comprises more than 250,000 clones, approximately 14% of which are singletons, and about 0.015% rests with the top ten. The sample taken for sequencing was naive CD4+ T cells from blood. This TCR derives from a man aged 30 to 39 with type 1 diabetes. This sequence joins TRBV2 and TRBJ2-1, with 7 nucleotides matching TRBD2. The DNA of the CDR3 is TGTGCCAGCAGGCGGGGGAGCTCCTACAATGAGCAGTTCTTC. It is translated as CASRRGSSYNEQFF.